What follows is one T cell receptor (beta chain) and its context. Its target is unknown. 60 Vbeta and 13 Jbeta primers were used in PCR. Profiling relied on immunoSEQ multiplex PCR, and the TCRdb table lists in-frame clones only, not all of them. There are approximately 170,000 clones in the sample; 65% to 85% occur only once, and roughly 7% lies in the top ten. The sample originates from a study of cytomegalovirus exposure and HLA in healthy donors. Points from the study as a whole: A later analysis linked 15,000 to 20,000 TCR beta sequences to HLA alleles at 0.05 false discovery rate. According to a later analysis, donors in an Asian-associated ancestry cluster reportedly had fewer N-insertions than the 666-donor mean.

Trimming left V 5 bases short and J 0 bases short, with 13 bases between. This CDR3 is built from 15 residues. Germline loops: CDR1 MDHEN, CDR2 SYDVKM. This TCR was recovered from a woman in her thirties or forties in good health and CMV-seropositive. Sequencing was carried out using PBMCs. The V call is TRBV28, the J call TRBJ1-2; D unclear. CDR3 in amino acids: CASSPSRRPNYGYTF. DNA for the CDR3: TGTGCCAGCAGTCCCTCGCGGAGACCTAACTATGGCTACACCTTC.